Each of the 6 T cell receptor beta chains below was sequenced from the same sample in a study of T cell changes during pregnancy in multiple sclerosis. TCRdb's table, derived via immunoSEQ multiplex PCR, lists solely in-frame clones and lacks some. The sample includes 38,000 or so clones, just over 90% of them seen just once. The source was peripheral blood, collected before pregnancy. These receptors were collected from a female donor with multiple sclerosis, enrolled in a pregnancy study.

This clone occurred once. V is TRBV5-1 and J is TRBJ2-4; 7 bases line up with TRBD2. Germline V gene sequence: CDR1 SGHRS, CDR2 YFSETQ. This CDR3 region has 18 residues. The J segment lost 6 bases and the V segment lost 5 bases, leaving 20 bases of the junction unmatched. The CDR3 loop is CASRGEGGPGSPPNIQYF. Written as DNA, the CDR3 is TGCGCCAGCAGAGGGGAGGGAGGGCCTGGGAGTCCCCCAAACATTCAGTACTTC.

The J gene is TRBJ1-2, the V gene TRBV15; no definite D call. The CDR3 extends over 17 amino acids. V was shortened by 0 bases and J by 2 bases, with 16 bases between the two germline ends. Looked up from germline, CDR1 is LNHNV and CDR2 is YYDKDF (reference sequence). CDR3 region: CATSRDRAAGSNYGYTF. In DNA, the CDR3 is TGTGCCACCAGCAGAGATCGGGCGGCGGGATCCAACTATGGCTACACCTTC.

The chain joins TRBV18 to TRBJ1-2; 7 nucleotides match TRBD1. Germline lookup yields CDR1 KGHSH and CDR2 LQKENI. This CDR3 has 13 residues. After removal of 6 bases from V and 11 bases from J, the junction contained 12 bases not matched to a gene. CDR3 sequence: CASSPGQERPYTF. The CDR3 DNA follows: TGTGCCAGCTCTCCTGGACAGGAAAGACCTTACACCTTC.

V usage is TRBV19 and J usage is TRBJ2-6; D gene uncertain. CDR3 length: 16 amino acids. V was cut by 7 bases and J by 0 bases, with 13 bases left in between. Germline CDR1 is LNHDA and CDR2 is SQIVND (reference sequence). The DNA of the CDR3 is TGTGCCAGTACCTTTAGCAGAGGCTCTGGGGCCAACGTCCTGACTTTC. This codes for CASTFSRGSGANVLTF.

This sequence joins TRBV7-3 and TRBJ2-7; TRBD2 matches 16 bases. V lost 5 bases and J lost 6; bases outside the gene matches: 10. Germline V gene lookup returns CDR1 SGHTA and CDR2 FQGTGA. This CDR3 is 17 amino acids long. The CDR3: CASSPTGLAGGPREQYF. Written as DNA, the CDR3 is TGTGCCAGCAGCCCCACGGGACTAGCGGGAGGGCCGCGCGAGCAGTACTTC.

The chain carries TRBV28 and TRBJ2-1; 10 nucleotides match TRBD1. The CDR3 totals 14 residues. Germline CDR1 and CDR2: MDHEN and SYDVKM. V was clipped by 6 bases and J by 8 bases; unmatched bases: 7. This chain's CDR3 is CASSPGQGPHEQFF. CDR3 DNA sequence: TGTGCCAGCAGCCCGGGACAGGGGCCCCATGAGCAGTTCTTC.